This TCR beta chain was sequenced during a study of T cells in Graves' hyperthyroidism and ophthalmopathy. What was amplified from RNA transcripts were TCR beta CDR3 regions. First-round RT-PCR with HTBI primers amplified the TCR CDR3 region. TCRdb redid the calling of the multiplex PCR reads with MiXCR, one entry per CDR3 protein. The sample includes 800,000 or so distinct CDR3 sequences, approximately 40% of them seen just once. Sequencing was performed on blood. The source is a man between 18 and 29 years old with Graves' hyperthyroidism.

Here the CDR3 reads CASSYSGGLGYTF. In DNA form, the CDR3 reads TGTGCCAGCAGTTACTCCGGTGGACTAGGCTACACCTTC. This chain uses TRBV6-5 with TRBJ1-2; D is unresolved. CDR1 is MNHEY, CDR2 SVGAGI, per germline. Deletions cut 0 bases from V and 8 bases from J, with 10 bases between. The CDR3 is made up of 13 amino acids.